The entry below gives a single T cell receptor beta chain sequence along with its context. No antigen is known for it. No base quality information exists; no much larger clone differs at one position. The data derive from a study of identical twins (dated by TCRdb to 2016 to 2017). Broadly, across the study: To test whether fetal clonotypes persist, the study used deep sequencing on TCR alpha and beta repertoires from monozygotic twins, unrelated adults of various ages, and cord blood. To rule out contamination, the twin experiments were replicated at different times with different library preparation protocols. General conclusions and limits of the study: In beta out-of-frame sequences, excess twin sharing was weaker, because having fewer shared sequences lowered the signal-to-noise ratio. Compared with coincidental sharing between unrelated individuals, out-of-frame TCR alpha sequences shared between twins showed an excess of sequences with low generation probability. Invariant T cells such as MAIT and iNKT could partly confound zero-insertion analyses, though diverse VJ usage argued against this for most clonotypes. Conclusions relied on cross-sectional statistical analysis, since the same donors could not be followed over many years. Fewer insertions were carried by abundant cord blood beta clonotypes, a similar but weaker trend appeared in young adult naive repertoires, and no such trend appeared in memory repertoires. Recombination models systematically underestimated out-of-frame TCR alpha sharing in monozygotic twins but agreed with sharing between unrelated individuals.

V and J are trimmed by 4 bases and 4 bases, and the gene matches miss 10 bases of the junction. For CDR1 and CDR2, the germline V gene lists SQVTM and ANQGSEA. The CDR3 has 15 amino acids, counting the end cysteine and phenylalanine. Only CDR3 DNA is held: 45 bases, read in frame from base 1. To prepare the library, 5' RACE was applied. Instrument used: Illumina HiSeq 2000. Template switching introduced a universal primer binding site; the final cDNA contained a unique molecular identifier, enabling accurate counting of TCR cDNA molecules. Specific primers in the conserved constant-segment region were used to synthesize first-strand cDNA for the TCR alpha and beta chains. To control for contamination, every cDNA library carried two barcodes: a SMART-Mk sample barcode plus Illumina barcodes. TruSeq adapter sequences and Illumina sample barcodes were added in two successive PCR steps. Sequencing of the TCR alpha and beta cDNA libraries was done on the Illumina HiSeq platform using custom primers. Under the source paper's analysis protocol: Unique molecular identifiers were extracted from raw reads with MiGEC, and CDR3 positions were determined with MiXCR. For each individual, recombination models were inferred using an EM algorithm with the repgenHMM and IGoR tools. The tcR package in R was used for shared clonotype analysis, with sharing normalized by the product of cloneset sizes. To study raw recombination without the effects of thymic and clonal selection, out-of-frame nonproductive sequences were analyzed. Using fastp at Q25 and MiXCR, TCRdb reprocessed the public reads and kept productive beta chains. CDR3 protein duplicates are merged, each entry listing the most common genes and DNA. For this entry, the V and J calls and clone size follow TCRdb and not the study's own pipeline. Here the sample has fewer than 800,000 distinct CDR3 sequences; about 7.1% occur a single time. Roughly 1.6% of the sample rests with the top ten.

Every donor was a healthy Caucasian. Three pairs of female monozygotic twins, all aged about 18 to 30 years, made up the twin cohort. Peripheral blood mononuclear cells were used as the source from which RNA for TCR libraries was isolated. These data also formed part of another study, on yellow fever vaccine responses in identical twins. From that second study: According to the authors, the vaccine-induced T cell response in identical twins seemed to be partly convergent and partly specific to each individual. Focusing on identical twins, the study followed the T cell clones that responded to the vaccine, and did so with precision.

The sequence was obtained from a woman aged 18-29 years in good health. Material: PBMCs. This receptor chain uses TRBV29-1 and TRBJ2-3, with TRBD2 identical over 8 junction bases. The DNA sequence follows: TGCAGCGTTGTTACTAGCGGTCTCCTCGCAGATACGCAGTATTTT. This encodes CSVVTSGLLADTQYF.